This is a list of T cell receptor beta chains from one sample in a study of T cell repertoires in cytomegalovirus infection. TCRdb re-derived calls from the reads in MiXCR, one entry per CDR3 protein. Here the sample spans about 150,000 distinct CDR3 sequences, 23% being singletons. The sequenced material came from PBMCs. The source is a human donor in good health (CMV status not recorded). Some clones in this sample may be carry-over from other donors' samples. The CDR3 runs from the conserved cysteine through the conserved F or W. Fields, in order: V gene, clone size, D gene, J gene, CDR3 protein, CDR3 DNA. The D gene is left open where the match is weak. Size is stated for part of the rows, as once, few or many counts, or as a class when the clone is expanded.

V: TRBV6-5; size: .; D: .; J: TRBJ2-1; CDR3: CASSPSRGFYNEQFF; DNA: TGTGCCAGCAGTCCGTCGAGGGGATTCTACAATGAGCAGTTCTTC
V: TRBV7-8; size: .; D: .; J: TRBJ2-1; CDR3: CASSLAGAEYNEQFF; DNA: TGTGCCAGCAGCTTAGCCGGAGCGGAGTACAATGAGCAGTTCTTC
V: TRBV7-6; size: .; D: .; J: TRBJ1-4; CDR3: CASSPQAGATNEKLFF; DNA: TGTGCCAGCAGCCCCCAGGCCGGAGCAACTAATGAAAAACTGTTTTTT
V: TRBV12-3/TRBV12-4; size: few; D: TRBD2; J: TRBJ2-3; CDR3: CASSLALRAGGGDTQYF; DNA: TGTGCCAGCAGTTTAGCGCTACGAGCGGGAGGGGGGGATACGCAGTATTTT
V: TRBV27; size: few; D: TRBD2; J: TRBJ2-7; CDR3: CASSLGLAANDEQYF; DNA: TGTGCCAGCAGTTTGGGACTAGCGGCAAATGACGAGCAGTACTTC
V: TRBV4-2; size: few; D: .; J: TRBJ2-4; CDR3: CASSQDYEDPPGKNIQYF; DNA: TGTGCCAGCAGCCAAGATTATGAGGACCCCCCGGGGAAAAACATTCAGTACTTC
V: TRBV12-3/TRBV12-4; size: .; D: TRBD1; J: TRBJ2-5; CDR3: CASRPTGGAGTQYF; DNA: TGTGCCAGCAGGCCCACAGGGGGCGCTGGGACCCAGTACTTC
V: TRBV7-4; size: .; D: .; J: TRBJ1-2; CDR3: CASSFRSLRRGYTF; DNA: TGTGCCAGCAGCTTCAGGTCGCTTAGAAGGGGCTACACCTTC
V: TRBV19; size: .; D: .; J: TRBJ2-7; CDR3: CASSIQGHTYEQHF; DNA: TGTGCCAGTAGTATCCAGGGACACACCTACGAGCAGCACTTC
V: TRBV7-2; size: .; D: .; J: TRBJ2-7; CDR3: CASNQRGGYERYF; DNA: TGTGCCAGTAACCAGAGGGGGGGATACGAGCGGTACTTC
V: TRBV7-8; size: many; D: .; J: TRBJ2-1; CDR3: CASSLDFVYEQFF; DNA: TGTGCCAGCAGCTTAGACTTCGTCTATGAGCAGTTCTTC
V: TRBV12-3/TRBV12-4; size: .; D: TRBD1; J: TRBJ2-7; CDR3: CASSLRGRGYEQYF; DNA: TGTGCCAGCAGTTTAAGGGGGCGCGGGTACGAGCAGTACTTC
V: TRBV27; size: few; D: .; J: TRBJ2-3; CDR3: CASSYLGDTDTQYF; DNA: TGTGCCAGCAGTTATTTAGGGGACACAGATACGCAGTATTTT
V: TRBV7-8; size: .; D: .; J: TRBJ2-3; CDR3: CASSPVTDTQYF; DNA: TGTGCCAGCAGCCCCGTAACAGATACGCAGTATTTT
V: TRBV7-2; size: many; D: .; J: TRBJ2-7; CDR3: CASSLEAGARWYEQYF; DNA: TGTGCCAGCAGCTTAGAGGCGGGGGCCCGCTGGTACGAGCAGTACTTC
V: TRBV7-2; size: many; D: .; J: TRBJ1-4; CDR3: CASSPVGSLANEKLFF; DNA: TGTGCCAGCAGCCCGGTGGGGAGCTTGGCTAATGAAAAACTGTTTTTT
V: TRBV3-1; size: .; D: .; J: TRBJ1-2; CDR3: CASSQTSGTSNYGYTF; DNA: TGTGCCAGCAGCCAAACCTCGGGTACCTCTAACTATGGCTACACCTTC
V: TRBV16; size: many; D: .; J: TRBJ1-6; CDR3: CASSQYSGVNSPLHF; DNA: TGTGCCAGCAGCCAATACTCAGGAGTAAATTCACCCCTCCACTTT
V: TRBV7-4; size: .; D: .; J: TRBJ1-1; CDR3: CASSLSGTEAFF; DNA: TGTGCCAGCAGCTTATCTGGCACTGAAGCTTTCTTT
V: TRBV10-3; size: few; D: TRBD1; J: TRBJ1-1; CDR3: CAIRVGQGGLNTEAFF; DNA: TGTGCCATCAGGGTGGGACAGGGGGGGCTGAACACTGAAGCTTTCTTT